Listed here is a single TCR beta chain. Its target is not known. Expressed TCRB transcripts were sequenced because the isolated RNA had all been reverse transcribed beforehand. Data came from immunoSEQ multiplex PCR; TCRdb stores just in-frame clones and leaves some out. The data contain a few hundred thousand clones, around 12% of them singletons. CDR3 size: 16 residues. Germline trimming cut 2 bases from V and 4 bases from J; bases unmatched to any gene: 11. CDR1 and CDR2 (germline): SGHDT, YYEEEE. This record comes from a study of beta chain features in type 1 diabetes. Across the study: Patients looked much like healthy donors when it came to age, gender and cell yields.

Study-level findings and limits: A pattern of fewer insertions and more deletions at VDJ junctions was seen in type 1 diabetes patients. In all four CD4+ subsets, TCRB CDR3 length was significantly, moderately reduced in type 1 diabetes. A PCR bias possibly favoring shorter templates would apply equally to patients and controls. Patients showed naive, central memory and Treg TCRB repertoires that appeared more similar than those of healthy donors.

The chain has TRBV5-6 and TRBJ2-7; 8 bases agree with TRBD1. Specimen: naive CD4+ T cells from blood. The clonotype originates from a woman between 18 and 29 years old with type 1 diabetes. The CDR3 coding sequence is TGTGCCAGCAGCTTTTCTCCAGGGGGCGCAGATTACGAGCAGTACTTC. Amino acids: CASSFSPGGADYEQYF.